These T cell receptor beta chains were read from a single sample in a study of cytomegalovirus exposure and HLA in healthy donors. The repertoire was sequenced with immunoSEQ multiplex PCR; TCRdb's copy has only in-frame clones and lacks some. The sample has fewer than 200,000 clones; roughly 83% are singletons. Sequencing input: PBMCs. The receptors derive from a young man in good health and CMV-seronegative. Both conserved end residues are part of each CDR3. A D gene is named only where the DNA matches it firmly. Clone size appears in some rows only: once, few, many, or a class for an expanded clone.

abundance | j_gene | d_gene | v_gene | CDR3nt | CDR3aa
NA | TRBJ2-1 | TRBD2 | TRBV4-2 | TGTGCCAGCAGCCGGCGACTAGCGGGGGGGGATGAGCAGTTCTTC | CASSRRLAGGDEQFF
NA | TRBJ2-3 | TRBD2 | TRBV4-3 | TGCGCCAGCAGCCATAGCGGGAGGCCCGATACGCAGTATTTT | CASSHSGRPDTQYF
NA | TRBJ1-2 | NA | TRBV15 | TGTGCCACCAGCAGAGATTGGGGCAACACGGGCCGTAAGGAAGGAGTTGGCTACACCTTC | CATSRDWGNTGRKEGVGYTF
NA | TRBJ2-7 | NA | TRBV5-1 | TGCGCCAGCAGCTTTAACTACGAGCAGTACTTC | CASSFNYEQYF
NA | TRBJ2-5 | NA | TRBV5-1 | TGCGCCAGCAGCTTGGCCCGGGGGTGGGAGACCCAGTACTTC | CASSLARGWETQYF
once | TRBJ1-1 | TRBD1 | TRBV2 | TGTGCCAGCGGGACAGAGAACACTGAAGCTTTCTTT | CASGTENTEAFF
NA | TRBJ2-7 | TRBD1 | TRBV27 | TGTGCCAGCAGTCGAGGGACAGGGGGAAACGAGCAGTACTTC | CASSRGTGGNEQYF
NA | TRBJ2-1 | NA | TRBV7-8 | TGTGCCAGCAGCTTAGCTGGCGGGCGGGTGCAGTTCTTC | CASSLAGGRVQFF
NA | TRBJ2-7 | NA | TRBV5-1 | TGCGCCAGCAGCTTAGGACAGCTAAGGTTTTCCTACGAGCAGTACTTC | CASSLGQLRFSYEQYF
NA | TRBJ1-2 | NA | TRBV5-1 | TGCGCCAGCAGCTTCGAGCTCCCGGGGGACTATGGCTACACCTTC | CASSFELPGDYGYTF
NA | TRBJ1-6 | NA | TRBV11-2 | TGTGCCAGCAGCTCCGACATGGCGGGAAATTCACCCCTCCACTTT | CASSSDMAGNSPLHF